This T cell receptor (beta chain) comes out of a study of PD-L1 blockade in urothelial cancer. Pretreatment and on-treatment samples were taken, numbering 1 to 8 per patient. This clone was seen a handful of times. Clones were read by immunoSEQ multiplex PCR, and TCRdb kept only the in-frame ones, dropping some. Of some 49,000 clones listed, 70% to 90% were seen once; the top ten hold under 9%. Looked up from germline, CDR1 is GTSNPN and CDR2 is SVGIG (reference sequence). V was cut by 1 base and J by 3 bases, with 12 bases left in between. The CDR3 totals 14 residues. This sequence was found in a man aged 60-69 years with urothelial cancer. This sequence joins TRBV30 and TRBJ1-2; D perhaps matches TRBD1 (6 bases). Sample: PBMCs, taken around atezolizumab (anti-PD-L1) treatment. CDR3 DNA: TGTGCCTGGAGTGCAACAGGGAGATACTATGGCTACACCTTC. Translating it yields CAWSATGRYYGYTF.